The 25 T cell receptor beta chains below come from one sample, sequenced in a study of T cells in Graves' hyperthyroidism and ophthalmopathy. RNA transcripts were the template for amplifying TCR beta CDR3 regions. The HTBI primer set served for first-round RT-PCR of the TCR CDR3. TCRdb fed the multiplex PCR reads into MiXCR, producing one record per CDR3 protein. Here the sample spans about 560,000 distinct CDR3 sequences, approximately 44% being singletons. The sequencing input was peripheral blood or thyroid tissue (not recorded which). The receptors were gathered from a woman between 18 and 29 years old with Graves' hyperthyroidism.

Notes on this clonotype: One junction end disagrees with the germline gene, perhaps due to a read error. The CDR3 spells CASSSRQATNGKLFF. CDR3 nucleotide sequence: TGTGCCAGCAGCTCCCGGCAGGCAACTAATGGAAAACTGTTTTTT. The chain couples TRBV7-9 to TRBJ1-4; D unresolved. The germline gives CDR1 SEHNR, CDR2 FQNEAQ (reference sequence). The CDR3 totals 15 residues.

This clonotype was detected only a few times. J is TRBJ2-5 and V is TRBV7-9, with 8 bases matching TRBD1. The CDR3 runs 14 residues. The germline CDR1 and CDR2 sequences are SEHNR and FQNEAQ (reference sequence). V gave up 2 bases and J gave up 5 bases; unmatched junction bases: 4. CDR3 sequence reads: CASSLQGARETQYF. The CDR3 DNA reads as TGTGCCAGCAGCTTACAGGGGGCGAGGGAGACCCAGTACTTC.

This clonotype showed up just a few times. The CDR3 protein is CASSHQGLGNTEAFF. DNA for the CDR3: TGTGCCAGCTCCCATCAGGGGCTGGGGAACACTGAAGCTTTCTTT. This chain links TRBV7-8 with TRBJ1-1; a weak D match, TRBD1 (6 bases). V lost 8 bases, J lost 1 base, and 17 bases lay in between. Germline CDR1 is SGHVS and CDR2 is FQNEAQ. This CDR3 is built from 15 residues.

The J gene is TRBJ1-1, the V gene TRBV7-2; a weak D match, TRBD1 (6 bases). CDR3 length: 14 residues. Per germline, CDR1 SGHTA and CDR2 FQGNSA. V was trimmed by 5 bases and J by 3 bases, leaving 13 bases between them. This CDR3 is CASSHRVGDTEAFF. Written as DNA, the CDR3 is TGTGCCAGCAGCCACAGGGTGGGTGACACTGAAGCTTTCTTT. Full variable domain (missing parts from reference TRBV7-2 and TRBJ1-1): GAGVSQSPSNKVTEKGKDVELRCDPISGHTALYWYRQSLGQGLEFLIYFQGNSAPDKSGLPSDRFSAERTGGSVSTLTIQRTQQEDSAVYLCASSHRVGDTEAFFGQGTRLTVV.

Concerning this clonotype itself: This could be a read error, since a much larger clone is one nucleotide away. This chain joins TRBV5-4 and TRBJ1-4; 8 bases align to TRBD1. The CDR3 covers 14 residues. Trimming removed 3 bases from V and 4 bases from J; junction bases left unmatched: 2. Germline-derived CDR1 and CDR2 are SGHNT and YYREEE (reference sequence). The CDR3 loop is CASSSTGVNEKLFF. The CDR3 nucleotides are TGTGCCAGCAGCTCGACAGGGGTTAATGAAAAACTGTTTTTT. The variable domain in full, with the rest retrieved from reference TRBV5-4 and TRBJ1-4, is ETGVTQSPTHLIKTRGQQVTLRCSSQSGHNTVSWYQQALGQGPQFIFQYYREEENGRGNFPPRFSGLQFPNYSSELNVNALELDDSALYLCASSSTGVNEKLFFGSGTQLSVL.

Of note for this clonotype: This may arise from a read error, as a much more abundant clone is one base away. DNA of the CDR3: TGTGCCACCAGTGGGGACGATCAGCCCCGGCATTTT. It yields the protein CATSGDDQPRHF. The gene calls are TRBV2 and TRBJ1-5; D may be TRBD1 (5 bases). CDR1 is SNHLY and CDR2 is FYNNEI in the germline V gene. The CDR3 covers 12 residues.

The rearrangement joins TRBV7-9 to TRBJ1-2; D might be TRBD1 (5 bases). The V end lost 5 bases, the J end lost 2 bases, and 12 bases lay between the germline ends. Germline V gene data show CDR1 as SEHNR and CDR2 as FQNEAQ (reference sequence). The CDR3 has 14 amino acids. The CDR3 DNA reads TGTGCCAGCAGCCCGAGAGGGGTCAACTATGGCTACACCTTC. Translated, it gives CASSPRGVNYGYTF.

This clonotype was found many times. The chain uses TRBV14 and TRBJ1-6, with TRBD1 identical over 9 bases. Per the germline V gene, CDR1 is SGHDN and CDR2 is FVKESK. With V trimmed by 4 bases and J by 10 bases, 11 bases remained unmatched. The CDR3 runs to 16 residues. CDR3 amino acids: CASSRRTGTGISPLHF. The CDR3 region has the DNA TGTGCCAGCAGCCGGAGGACCGGGACAGGGATCTCACCCCTCCACTTT.

This clonotype has a handful of counts. The chain employs TRBV6-6 and TRBJ2-5; TRBD2 matches 9 bases. Germline values: CDR1 MNHNY, CDR2 SVGAGI (reference sequence). The V gene end was trimmed by 6 bases and the J gene end by 3 bases; junction bases not matched to a gene: 11. The CDR3 spans 16 residues. The CDR3 coding sequence is TGTGCCAGCAGCTTAAGCCTGGGACTAGCAGAAGAGACCCAGTACTTC. Encoded protein: CASSLSLGLAEETQYF.

This clonotype came up a few times. The chain recombines TRBV4-2 with TRBJ2-7, with D unclear. The germline gives CDR1 LGHNA, CDR2 YNFKEQ. V shed 1 base and J shed 3 bases, with 13 bases lying between them. The CDR3 is made up of 15 amino acids. The CDR3 DNA is TGTGCCAGCAGCCAAGGCCGGGTTGAGAACTACGAGCAGTACTTC. Its translation: CASSQGRVENYEQYF.

In its sample, this clonotype was seen once. The chain uses TRBV25-1 and TRBJ1-2; D gene uncertain. Germline values: CDR1 MGHDK, CDR2 SYGVNS. V was cut by 1 base and J by 4 bases, with 7 bases left in between. The CDR3 is 13 amino acids. For the CDR3, the DNA is TGTGCCAGCAGTGAATTCGGATCCTATGGCTACACCTTC. Its protein product is CASSEFGSYGYTF.

V usage is TRBV12-3 or TRBV12-4 and J usage is TRBJ1-5; D is possibly TRBD1 (5 bases). The CDR3 is 15 amino acids. Trimming removed 7 bases at V and 0 bases at J, with 13 bases between. CDR3 loop: CASKLTDSSNQPQHF. The CDR3, as DNA: TGTGCCAGCAAACTCACCGACAGTAGCAATCAGCCCCAGCATTTT.

The chain combines TRBV2 with TRBJ2-7; D perhaps matches TRBD1 (5 bases). V was trimmed by 5 bases and J by 2 bases, leaving 16 bases between them. The length of the CDR3 is 15 residues. The germline CDR1 and CDR2 sequences are SNHLY and FYNNEI. CDR3 coding DNA: TGTGCCAGCAGTCCCGGCGACGAAGGGGCCTACGAGCAGTACTTC. Encoded protein: CASSPGDEGAYEQYF.

The chain has TRBV12-3 or TRBV12-4 and TRBJ2-6; the D is unclear. CDR3 length: 16 residues. The V end was cut by 6 bases, the J end by 2 bases, with 14 bases between. For the CDR3, the DNA is TGTGCCAGCAGCCCAGGAGTTGCGGCTGGGGCCAACGTCCTGACTTTC. Protein: CASSPGVAAGANVLTF.

This clonotype was observed a few times. The chain carries TRBV2 and TRBJ1-2, with D possibly TRBD1 on 6 matching bases. Trimming pared 7 bases from V and 2 bases from J, leaving 17 bases between. The CDR3 covers 15 residues. Germline lookup yields CDR1 SNHLY and CDR2 FYNNEI. The CDR3 DNA reads TGTGCCAGCACCGAGGGACAATCCCCAAACTATGGCTACACCTTC. It codes for CASTEGQSPNYGYTF.

The chain has TRBV5-1 and TRBJ2-5; tentatively, D is TRBD1 (5 bases). V lost 0 bases and J 6 bases, leaving 9 bases between the germline ends. The V gene's germline CDR1 is SGHRS and CDR2 YFSETQ. CDR3 size: 13 residues. In nucleotides, the CDR3 is TGCGCCAGCAGCTTGGTGGGGCTGAAGACCCAGTACTTC. Translation gives CASSLVGLKTQYF.

Only a few counts were recorded for this clonotype. A junction end diverges from the germline sequence, so it may reflect a read error. V gene TRBV11-2 combines with J gene TRBJ2-2; D remains unclear. Germline loops: CDR1 SGHAT, CDR2 FQNNGV. The CDR3 sequence is 15 residues long. The CDR3 nucleotides are TGTGCCAGCACCTTAGAGGCCAGGAACACCGGGGAGCTGTTTTTT. Residues: CASTLEARNTGELFF.

CDR3 DNA: TGTGCCAGCAGTTTAGATCCCACCAGGGTTAGCAATCAGCCCCAGCATTTT. Residues: CASSLDPTRVSNQPQHF. V gene TRBV2 combines with J gene TRBJ1-5; D perhaps matches TRBD1 (5 bases). V shed 5 bases and J shed 0 bases, with 17 bases lying between them. Germline assignment: CDR1 SNHLY and CDR2 FYNNEI. The CDR3 is made up of 17 amino acids.

The genes are TRBV14 and TRBJ2-7, with 9 bases that match TRBD1. After removal of 4 bases from V and 5 bases from J, the junction contained 12 bases not matched to a gene. CDR1 and CDR2 from the germline V gene are SGHDN and FVKESK. CDR3 length: 16 amino acids. The CDR3 DNA reads TGTGCCAGCAGCCCCCGGGACAGGGTAACCATCCACGAGCAGTACTTC. It is translated as CASSPRDRVTIHEQYF.

The chain recombines TRBV12-3 or TRBV12-4 with TRBJ1-1, with 7 positions matching TRBD1. This CDR3 is 14 amino acids long. The V segment lost 6 bases and the J segment 2 bases; nucleotides outside the gene matches: 6. The CDR3 sequence: CASSDDRVNTEAFF. As DNA, the CDR3 is TGTGCCAGCAGCGACGACAGGGTAAACACTGAAGCTTTCTTT.

There are a few counts of this clonotype. The genes are TRBV19 and TRBJ1-5, with TRBD1 matching over 7 bases. Germline CDR1 reads LNHDA; CDR2 reads SQIVND (reference sequence). Losses at the gene ends were 5 bases for V and 0 bases for J; bases not matched to a gene: 4. The CDR3 contains 15 residues. The CDR3 loop reads CASSPRGDSNQPQHF. The DNA for the CDR3 is TGTGCCAGTAGTCCCAGGGGGGATAGCAATCAGCCCCAGCATTTT.

A note on this clonotype: Possible read error: a much larger clone is one base away. V is TRBV15 and J is TRBJ2-3; TRBD2 matches at 11 bases. CDR1 is LNHNV and CDR2 is YYDKDF in the germline V gene (reference sequence). This CDR3 region has 15 residues. V gave up 4 bases and J gave up 10 bases; unmatched junction bases: 10. CDR3 sequence: CATSTATSGATAQYF. CDR3 coding DNA: TGTGCCACCAGCACGGCGACTAGCGGGGCCACCGCGCAGTATTTT.

The chain links TRBV10-3 to TRBJ2-7, with D possibly matching TRBD1 (5 bases). The CDR3 extends over 12 amino acids. From germline, CDR1 is ENHRY and CDR2 SYGVKD. V lost 10 bases, J lost 2 bases, and 12 bases lay in between. The CDR3, as DNA: TGTGCCACCCAGGTGGGGCCCTACGAGCAGTACTTC. Protein sequence: CATQVGPYEQYF.

The chain joins TRBV4-1 to TRBJ1-2, with D uncertain. V was cut by 2 bases and J by 10 bases, with 14 bases left in between. Germline lookup yields CDR1 MGHRA and CDR2 YSYEKL. CDR3 length equals 13 residues. CDR3 nucleotide sequence: TGCGCCAGCAGCCAATGGAAGAGTGAAGTCTACACCTTC. It translates to CASSQWKSEVYTF.

A word on this clonotype: A much larger clonotype is one base distant, so this may be a read error. V gene TRBV29-1 combines with J gene TRBJ1-1; 9 bases match TRBD1. Germline V gene data show CDR1 as SQVTM and CDR2 as ANQGSEA. The CDR3 length is 12 residues. In DNA form, the CDR3 reads TGCAGCGTTTTTACAGGGGGCACTGAAGCTTCCTTT. Protein sequence: CSVFTGGTEASF.